A selection of T cell receptor beta chains follows, all from one sample in a study of regulatory T cells in long-lasting Graves disease. TCRdb analysed the multiplex PCR reads with MiXCR anew, one entry per CDR3 protein. The sample has 350,000 to 500,000 distinct CDR3 sequences; about 14% are singletons. This sample also appeared in a second study, on T cells in Graves' hyperthyroidism and ophthalmopathy.

The sequencing here drew on peripheral blood mononuclear cells (PBMCs), taken at new diagnosis, from a patient treated with antithyroid drugs. The receptors derive from a woman aged 50 to 60 with Graves disease. The CDR3 runs from the conserved cysteine through the conserved F or W. The D gene is left open where the match is weak. Size is omitted from some rows. Given values are once, few, many or a class for expanded clones.

j_gene,abundance,v_gene,d_gene,CDR3nt,CDR3aa
TRBJ2-1,.,TRBV27,.,TGTGCCAGCAGTTTATCCCCTGTAGCGTTTTCCTCCTACAATGAGCAGTTCTTC,CASSLSPVAFSSYNEQFF
TRBJ1-4,few,TRBV7-9,.,TGTGCCAGCAGCTTAGGACAGGAACGGGAAAAACTGTTTTTT,CASSLGQEREKLFF
TRBJ1-5,many,TRBV19,.,TGTGCCAGTAAGCAATCCCTAGGGAATCAGCCCCAGCATTTT,CASKQSLGNQPQHF
TRBJ2-7,few,TRBV12-3/TRBV12-4,.,TGTGCCAGCAGTTATAACAGAGGCGAGCAGTACTTC,CASSYNRGEQYF
TRBJ2-4,few,TRBV7-9,TRBD2,TGTGCCAGCAGCCCCTGGGGGGGGAACAAAAACATTCAGTACTTC,CASSPWGGNKNIQYF
TRBJ2-1,many,TRBV10-3,TRBD1,TGTGCCATCAGTAGGGACGTAACAGGGGAAAACAATGAGCAGTTCTTC,CAISRDVTGENNEQFF
TRBJ2-3,few,TRBV19,TRBD2,TGTGCCAGTAGTTTACTAGCGGAAATCACAGATACGCAGTATTTT,CASSLLAEITDTQYF
TRBJ2-1,.,TRBV5-4,TRBD2,TGTGCCAGCAGCGGGAGCGGGAGGACCTACAATGAGCAGTTCTTC,CASSGSGRTYNEQFF
TRBJ1-1,many,TRBV9,.,TGTGCCAGCAGCGAAGGAGGGGATATGAACACTGAAGCTTTCTTT,CASSEGGDMNTEAFF
TRBJ2-7,many,TRBV6-5,TRBD2,TGTGCCAGCAGTTACACAAAACCTCGCCTAGCGGGAGTGGACGAGCAGTACTTC,CASSYTKPRLAGVDEQYF
TRBJ2-3,.,TRBV25-1,.,TGTGCCAGATCCCGGGCAGATACGCAGTATTTT,CARSRADTQYF
TRBJ2-5,few,TRBV11-2,TRBD2,TGTGCCAGCAGCTTAGTACCGTGGGGACTAGCGGAAGAAGAAGAGACCCAGTACTTC,CASSLVPWGLAEEEETQYF
TRBJ2-7,few,TRBV5-6,TRBD2,TGTGCCAGCAGCTCAAGGGAGGGTATATGGGGCGAGCAGTACTTC,CASSSREGIWGEQYF
TRBJ2-1,many,TRBV14,.,TGTGCCAGCAGCCAATTGAGCCATGAGCAGTTCTTC,CASSQLSHEQFF
TRBJ1-6,many,TRBV30,TRBD1,TGTGCCTGGACACCCGACAGGGGGCTGAATTCACCCCTCCACTTT,CAWTPDRGLNSPLHF
TRBJ2-7,many,TRBV9,TRBD2,TGTGCCAGCAGCGTAGAAGCGGGAGGTAGTCGTCGCGAGCAGTACTTC,CASSVEAGGSRREQYF
TRBJ1-5,.,TRBV6-5,TRBD1,TGTGCCAGCAGTTACTCCGGGACAGGGGGAAAAAGGCAGCCCCAGCATTTT,CASSYSGTGGKRQPQHF
TRBJ2-7,few,TRBV20-1,.,TGCAGTGCTAGAGATCCAAACTCGTACTACGAGCAGTACTTC,CSARDPNSYYEQYF
TRBJ1-6,.,TRBV12-3/TRBV12-4,TRBD1,TGTGCCAGCAGCATCGACAGGGAGCATTCACCCCTCCACTTT,CASSIDREHSPLHF
TRBJ1-6,few,TRBV5-4,TRBD1,TGTGCCAGCAGCCCCGGGACAGGCATCAGCTCCTATAATTCACCCCTCCACTTT,CASSPGTGISSYNSPLHF
TRBJ2-7,many,TRBV7-9,.,TGTGCCAGCAGCAGAAATCCAATTGAGGGGACCTACGAGCAGTACTTC,CASSRNPIEGTYEQYF
TRBJ2-5,many,TRBV7-2,TRBD1,TGTGCCAGCAGCCCCCAGCAAGGGGGCGGGTTGACCCAGTACTTC,CASSPQQGGGLTQYF
TRBJ1-4,many,TRBV6-1,.,TGTGCCAGCAGTGAGGCACAGGGTTGGAATGAAAAACTGTTTTTT,CASSEAQGWNEKLFF
TRBJ2-6,few,TRBV20-1,TRBD2,TGCAGTGCTAGACTAGCGGGAGGGCCTGGGGCCAACGTCCTGACTTTC,CSARLAGGPGANVLTF
TRBJ2-5,many,TRBV6-2/TRBV6-3,.,TGTGCCAGCAGTTATCCTCAGGGCCAAGAGACCCAGTACTTC,CASSYPQGQETQYF
TRBJ1-5,many,TRBV12-3/TRBV12-4,TRBD1,TGTGCCAGGGAGGGGACAGGTTTTGTTCAGCCCCAGCATTTT,CAREGTGFVQPQHF
TRBJ2-7,many,TRBV2,.,TGTGCCAGCCAGGGGTCCTCCTACGAGCAGTACTTC,CASQGSSYEQYF
TRBJ1-5,.,TRBV18,TRBD1,TGTGCCAGCTCACCACTGAGGCGGGACAGGGCCGGAGGCTCCCCGCCCCAGCATTTT,CASSPLRRDRAGGSPPQHF
TRBJ2-6,few,TRBV27,.,TGTGCCAGCAGTTTATTGGGTCTTTCTGGGGCCAACGTCCTGACTTTC,CASSLLGLSGANVLTF
TRBJ2-7,.,TRBV20-1,.,TGCAGTGCTGCGGCGGGGTTCTACGAGCAGTACTTC,CSAAAGFYEQYF
TRBJ2-7,many,TRBV6-1,.,TGTGCCAGCAGTGAAGAGCAGCGGCCGGGGTACGAGCAGTACTTC,CASSEEQRPGYEQYF
TRBJ1-3,.,TRBV9,.,TGTGCCAGCAGCGCAACAGGGACCTCTGGAAACACCATATATTTT,CASSATGTSGNTIYF
TRBJ2-7,many,TRBV18,.,TGTGCCAGCTCACCACCTTCCAGACACCCTGGTGAGCAGTACTTC,CASSPPSRHPGEQYF
TRBJ1-4,many,TRBV15,TRBD1,TGTGCCACCAGCAATGACAGGGTGGATAATGAAAAACTGTTTTTT,CATSNDRVDNEKLFF
TRBJ2-3,many,TRBV3-1,.,TGTGCCAGCAGCCAGACCTTGGACCGACTGGGGACAGATACGCAGTATTTT,CASSQTLDRLGTDTQYF
TRBJ1-1,.,TRBV5-1,.,TGCGCCAGCAGCCCGGGGAGCACCCAGAACACTGAAGCTTTCTTT,CASSPGSTQNTEAFF
TRBJ2-7,few,TRBV2,.,TGTGCCGGCCAAATAGGGGTGTCCGGGGTAGGTTCCTACGAGCAGTACTTC,CAGQIGVSGVGSYEQYF